The clone carrying this T cell receptor beta chain was seen a few times. The antigen is undetermined. The data are from a study of identical twins. Study outcomes and limitations: Out-of-frame alpha sequences common to twins exhibited a surplus of low generation probability.

With 6 bases removed from V and 5 bases from J, the gap between germline ends came to 9 bases. This CDR3 contains 12 residues. Healthy Caucasians provided all donations. A template switching step contributed a universal primer site, while unique molecular identifiers were present in the cDNA. Each CDR3 protein is one row after TCRdb ran MiXCR on the 5' RACE reads. Here the sample spans approximately 500,000 distinct CDR3 sequences, 15% being singletons. These data also formed part of another study, on yellow fever vaccine responses in identical twins.

Sequencing used CD4+ T cells sorted from blood. V and J are TRBV12-3 or TRBV12-4 and TRBJ2-3; D call uncertain. The clonotype comes from a woman under 30 in good health. This CDR3 is CASSLTVDTQYF. CDR3 bases: TGTGCCAGCAGCCTAACGGTAGATACGCAGTATTTT.